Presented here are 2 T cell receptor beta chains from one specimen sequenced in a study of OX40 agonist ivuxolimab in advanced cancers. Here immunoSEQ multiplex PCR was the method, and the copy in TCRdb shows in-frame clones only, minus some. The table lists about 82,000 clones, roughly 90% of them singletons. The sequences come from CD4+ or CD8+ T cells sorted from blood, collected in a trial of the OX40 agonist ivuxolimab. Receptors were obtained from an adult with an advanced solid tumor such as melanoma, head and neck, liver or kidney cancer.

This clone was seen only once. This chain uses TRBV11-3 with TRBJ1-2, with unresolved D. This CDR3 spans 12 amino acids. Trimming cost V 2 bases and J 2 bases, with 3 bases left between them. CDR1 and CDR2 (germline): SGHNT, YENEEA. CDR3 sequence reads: CASSLTNYGYTF. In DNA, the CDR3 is TGTGCCAGCAGCTTAACAAACTATGGCTACACCTTC.

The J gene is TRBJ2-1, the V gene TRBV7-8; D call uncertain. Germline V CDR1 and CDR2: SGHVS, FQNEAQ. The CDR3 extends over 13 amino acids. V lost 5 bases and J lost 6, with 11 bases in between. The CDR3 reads CASSASRANEQFF. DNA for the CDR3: TGTGCCAGCAGCGCCTCTAGGGCCAATGAGCAGTTCTTC.